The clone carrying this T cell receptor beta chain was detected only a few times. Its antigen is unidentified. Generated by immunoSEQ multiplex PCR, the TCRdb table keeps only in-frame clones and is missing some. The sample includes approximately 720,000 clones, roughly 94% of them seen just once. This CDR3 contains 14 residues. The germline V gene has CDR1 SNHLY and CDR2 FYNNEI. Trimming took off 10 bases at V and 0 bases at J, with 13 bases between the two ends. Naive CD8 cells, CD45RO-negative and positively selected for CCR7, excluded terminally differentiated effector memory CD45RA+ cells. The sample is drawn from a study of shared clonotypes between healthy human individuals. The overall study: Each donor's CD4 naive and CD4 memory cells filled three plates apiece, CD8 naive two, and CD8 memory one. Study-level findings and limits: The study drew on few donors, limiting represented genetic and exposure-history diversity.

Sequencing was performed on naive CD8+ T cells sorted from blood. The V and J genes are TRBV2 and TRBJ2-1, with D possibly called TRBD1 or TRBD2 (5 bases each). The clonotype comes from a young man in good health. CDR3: CAISGRGSYNEQFF. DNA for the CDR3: TGTGCCATAAGCGGTAGGGGCTCCTACAATGAGCAGTTCTTC.